This TCR beta chain was profiled in a study of CD8+ T cells in alopecia areata. The V gene's germline CDR1 is MNHNS and CDR2 SASEGT. Trimming pared 2 bases from V and 0 bases from J, leaving 8 bases between. The CDR3 sequence is 15 residues long. Starting from PBMCs, sorting isolated CD4+ and CD8+ T cells. cDNA serving as the sequencing template came from extracted, reverse transcribed RNA. The table came from immunoSEQ multiplex PCR; TCRdb's copy has only in-frame clones and leaves some out. The data hold 140,000 or so clones, with around two thirds observed a single time. Source material: CD8+ T cells sorted from blood. This TCR came from a human donor in good health. V usage is TRBV6-1 and J usage is TRBJ2-1; D is perhaps TRBD2 (6 bases). In DNA, the CDR3 is TGTGCCAGCAGTGAAAAAGCGGGCTCCTACAATGAGCAGTTCTTC. It translates to CASSEKAGSYNEQFF.